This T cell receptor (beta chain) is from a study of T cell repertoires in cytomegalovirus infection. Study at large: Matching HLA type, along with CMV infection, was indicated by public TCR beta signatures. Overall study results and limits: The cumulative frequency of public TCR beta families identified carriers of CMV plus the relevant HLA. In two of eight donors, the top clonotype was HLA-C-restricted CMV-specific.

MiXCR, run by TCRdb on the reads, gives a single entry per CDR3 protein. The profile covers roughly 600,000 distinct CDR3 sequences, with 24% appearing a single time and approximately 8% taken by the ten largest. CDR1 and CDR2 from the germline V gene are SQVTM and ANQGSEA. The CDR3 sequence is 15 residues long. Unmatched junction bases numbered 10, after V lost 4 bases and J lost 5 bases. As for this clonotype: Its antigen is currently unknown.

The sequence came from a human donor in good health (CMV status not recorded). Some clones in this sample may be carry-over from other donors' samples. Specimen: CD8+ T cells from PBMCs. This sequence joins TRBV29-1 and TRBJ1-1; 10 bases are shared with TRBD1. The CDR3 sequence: CSVAISGTGVTEAFF. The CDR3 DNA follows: TGCAGCGTTGCAATTTCCGGGACAGGGGTTACTGAAGCTTTCTTT.